One and the same sample provided the 10 T cell receptor beta chains below, sequenced in a study of T cells in Graves' hyperthyroidism and ophthalmopathy. What was amplified from RNA transcripts were TCR beta CDR3 regions. Researchers ran a first-round RT-PCR on the TCR CDR3 using the HTBI primer set. TCRdb re-analysed the multiplex PCR reads in MiXCR, keeping a single row per CDR3 protein. The profile shows about 210,000 distinct CDR3 sequences, under 20% of them singletons. Sequences were obtained from blood. These receptors were collected from a man aged 45-65 years with Graves' hyperthyroidism.

This clonotype was detected many times. This chain links TRBV18 with TRBJ1-1; D is possibly TRBD1 (5 bases). V was shortened by 0 bases and J by 3 bases, with 11 bases between the two germline ends. The CDR3 contains 15 residues. Germline V gene sequence: CDR1 KGHSH, CDR2 LQKENI. The CDR3 is CASSPPQGWDTEAFF. CDR3 DNA: TGTGCCAGCTCACCACCTCAGGGCTGGGACACTGAAGCTTTCTTT.

Here the CDR3 DNA reads TGCGCCAGCAGCAGACAGCGGGAGGTTACAGATACGCAGTATTTT. This sequence encodes CASSRQREVTDTQYF. The rearrangement uses TRBV5-1 and TRBJ2-3, with 9 bases identical to TRBD2. Germline CDR1 reads SGHRS; CDR2 reads YFSETQ. This CDR3 is built from 15 residues. V shed 4 bases and J 3 bases; nucleotides not matched to a gene: 6.

This clonotype came up many times. The V gene is TRBV5-1, the J gene TRBJ2-1, with 7 nucleotides matching TRBD2. Unmatched junction bases numbered 13, after V lost 4 bases and J lost 6 bases. The V gene's germline CDR1 is SGHRS and CDR2 YFSETQ. The CDR3 runs to 16 residues. In DNA, the CDR3 is TGCGCCAGCAGCCCGGGGAGGGCCGCTGCTATCAATGAGCAGTTCTTC. Protein: CASSPGRAAAINEQFF.

This rearrangement joins TRBV6-2 or TRBV6-3 to TRBJ2-3, with D possibly being TRBD1 (6 bases). Germline CDR1 and CDR2: MNHEY and SVGEGT. Trimming pared 6 bases from V and 2 bases from J, leaving 15 bases between. The CDR3 extends over 15 amino acids. The CDR3 DNA sequence: TGTGCCAGCAGCAAAGGGGACACATTCACAGATACGCAGTATTTT. Translated, it gives CASSKGDTFTDTQYF.

Note on this clonotype: A read error may be the cause here, since a much bigger clone is one base away. This chain connects TRBV11-2 to TRBJ2-7; 10 nucleotides agree with TRBD1. The V and J ends lost 4 bases and 3 bases, in that order; junction bases with no gene match: 0. Germline V CDR1 and CDR2: SGHAT, FQNNGV. The CDR3 covers 13 residues. DNA for the CDR3: TGTGCCAGCAGCTGGACAGGGGGCTACGAGCAGTACTTC. Protein: CASSWTGGYEQYF.

This clonotype came up a few times. This chain connects TRBV5-1 to TRBJ2-7; TRBD2 agrees at 7 bases. Unmatched junction bases numbered 14, after V lost 4 bases and J lost 7 bases. Germline V gives CDR1 SGHRS, CDR2 YFSETQ. This CDR3 comprises 15 residues. The chain's CDR3 is CASSTGTTLLGEQYF. CDR3 coding DNA: TGCGCCAGCAGCACCGGGACTACCTTACTTGGGGAGCAGTACTTC.

The chain uses TRBV10-1 and TRBJ2-7; D not certain. Trimming pared 3 bases from V and 4 bases from J, leaving 7 bases between. The CDR3 is 12 amino acids. Germline V gives CDR1 WNHNN, CDR2 SYGVQD (reference sequence). Here the CDR3 reads CASSELGYEQYF. The CDR3 nucleotides are TGCGCCAGCAGTGAACTGGGGTACGAGCAGTACTTC.

This rearrangement joins TRBV7-9 to TRBJ2-6; D unclear. Germline V lookup: CDR1 SEHNR, CDR2 FQNEAQ (reference sequence). Trimming pared 3 bases from V and 2 bases from J, leaving 2 bases between. This CDR3 has 13 amino acids. As DNA, the CDR3 is TGTGCCAGCAGCTTTACTGGGGCCAACGTCCTGACTTTC. Its translation is CASSFTGANVLTF.

This clonotype was seen a handful of times. This sequence joins TRBV11-3 and TRBJ2-7; 8 nucleotides align to TRBD2. The length of the CDR3 is 21 residues. Germline CDR1 is SGHNT and CDR2 is YENEEA. The J segment lost 0 bases and the V segment lost 1 base, leaving 20 bases of the junction unmatched. CDR3 loop: CASSLGRGLLAGRTSSYEQYF. The DNA of the CDR3 is TGTGCCAGCAGCTTAGGACGAGGTTTGTTAGCGGGACGGACCAGCTCCTACGAGCAGTACTTC.

Only a few counts were recorded for this clonotype. The rearrangement links TRBV6-2 or TRBV6-3 to TRBJ1-2; 8 bases are shared with TRBD1. J was trimmed by 4 bases and V by 4 bases; bases with no gene match: 8. The CDR3 extends over 15 amino acids. Germline CDR1 MNHEY, CDR2 SVGEGT. CDR3 region: CASSSNRQGSYGYTF. In DNA form, the CDR3 reads TGTGCCAGCAGTTCCAATAGACAGGGGAGCTATGGCTACACCTTC.